This section outlines one T cell receptor (beta chain) sequence together with its context. Methods used by the authors: Estimates of nucleated cell counts were drawn from the amplification of reference gene primers. The table came from immunoSEQ multiplex PCR; TCRdb's copy has only in-frame clones and leaves some out. V and J calls and clone size are those listed in that table; D and trimming were worked out from the DNA. The profile shows fewer than 150,000 clones, 84% of them singletons. This entry belongs to a study of blood T cell repertoires in COVID-19. Study at large: Acute and convalescent COVID-19 samples came from the United States, Italy and Spain. T cells, B-cell-depleted T cells, or PBMCs provided the cDNA or gDNA that served as material.

The germline V gene has CDR1 SGHTA and CDR2 FQGNSA. The CDR3 is made up of 16 amino acids. V shed 3 bases, J shed 2 bases, and the junction held 10 bases outside the gene matches. The clonotype originates from a human donor in a cohort sampled during active COVID-19. Sequencing was performed on peripheral blood. The rearrangement joins TRBV7-2 to TRBJ2-7; 7 bases are shared with TRBD2. CDR3 sequence reads: CASSLTGGLTPYEQYF. The CDR3 DNA reads as TGTGCCAGCAGCTTGACGGGGGGACTCACTCCCTACGAGCAGTACTTC.